A single sample is the source of the 29 T cell receptor beta chains below, sequenced in a study of T cells in Graves' hyperthyroidism and ophthalmopathy. Amplified TCR beta CDR3 regions came from RNA transcripts. The TCR CDR3 first-round RT-PCR relied on the HTBI primer set. TCRdb re-derived calls from the multiplex PCR reads in MiXCR, one entry per CDR3 protein. The sample has some 200,000 distinct CDR3 sequences, 17% seen once. Sequencing used blood. These receptors were taken from a man aged 45-65 years with Graves' hyperthyroidism.

This chain uses TRBV27 with TRBJ2-7, with TRBD2 matching 9 bases. The CDR3 sequence is 14 residues long. The germline V gene encodes CDR1 MNHEY and CDR2 SMNVEV (reference sequence). The J segment lost 5 bases and the V segment lost 4 bases, leaving 6 bases of the junction unmatched. CDR3 amino acids: CASSSYSGSNEQYF. Here the CDR3 DNA reads TGTGCCAGCAGTTCCTATAGCGGGAGTAACGAGCAGTACTTC.

The rearrangement links TRBV5-1 to TRBJ2-5; TRBD2 matches 10 bases. The CDR3 totals 17 residues. J gave up 0 bases and V 4 bases, and 9 bases lay outside the gene matches. Germline V gene lookup returns CDR1 SGHRS and CDR2 YFSETQ. The CDR3 nucleotides are TGCGCCAGCAGCCCACGAGAACTAGCGGGGTACCAAGAGACCCAGTACTTC. This gives the protein CASSPRELAGYQETQYF.

The gene calls are TRBV5-1 and TRBJ2-1; tentatively, D is TRBD2 (6 bases). V was trimmed by 3 bases and J by 7 bases, leaving 14 bases between them. The CDR3 loop spans 14 amino acids. CDR1 SGHRS and CDR2 YFSETQ come from the germline V gene. The CDR3 sequence is CASSYKGGGNEQFF. The DNA of the CDR3 is TGCGCCAGCAGCTATAAGGGTGGAGGGAATGAGCAGTTCTTC.

The table lists this clonotype with many counts. The chain has TRBV5-1 and TRBJ2-3, with TRBD1 matching over 10 bases. The junction had 4 bases not matched to a gene; V was cut back by 0 bases and J by 6 bases. This CDR3 has 15 residues. The germline V gene encodes CDR1 SGHRS and CDR2 YFSETQ. CDR3 residues: CASSLGQGASDTQYF. CDR3 coding DNA: TGCGCCAGCAGCTTGGGACAGGGGGCATCGGATACGCAGTATTTT.

This clonotype was counted many times. This chain uses TRBV11-3 with TRBJ1-1; TRBD1 matches at 9 bases. CDR3 size: 13 residues. With 5 bases clipped from V and 4 bases from J, the junction kept 2 bases outside the gene matches. Germline V gene lookup returns CDR1 SGHNT and CDR2 YENEEA. The CDR3: CASSPGQGTEAFF. As DNA, the CDR3 is TGTGCCAGCAGCCCGGGACAGGGCACTGAAGCTTTCTTT.

CDR3 sequence: CASSVGGLPLTDTQYF. CDR3 coding DNA: TGTGCCAGCAGCGTAGGTGGACTGCCTCTCACAGATACGCAGTATTTT. The chain has TRBV9 and TRBJ2-3; possibly TRBD2 for D (5 bases). Germline V gene lookup returns CDR1 SGDLS and CDR2 YYNGEE. The CDR3 covers 16 residues. Trimming stripped 0 bases from V and 2 bases from J, with 13 bases between.

The chain is built from TRBV20-1 and TRBJ1-5, with D possibly matching TRBD1 (6 bases). Germline lookup yields CDR1 DFQATT and CDR2 SNEGSKA (reference sequence). Between the trimmed V and J ends, which lost 6 bases and 7 bases, there was a span of 19 bases. CDR3 size: 14 residues. The CDR3 protein is CSARGIGDWQPQHF. The CDR3, as DNA: TGCAGTGCGAGGGGGATTGGGGATTGGCAGCCCCAGCATTTT.

The rearrangement uses TRBV5-5 and TRBJ1-5, with D uncertain. The CDR3 covers 15 residues. V lost 0 bases to trimming and J lost 3 bases, with 10 bases between them. Germline V gene sequence: CDR1 SGHKS, CDR2 YYEKEE (reference sequence). The CDR3 loop is CASSLGIQFNQPQHF. The DNA of the CDR3 is TGTGCCAGCAGCTTGGGGATACAATTCAATCAGCCCCAGCATTTT.

With regard to this clonotype: Since a much larger clone is just one base distant, this may be a read error. This rearrangement joins TRBV10-3 to TRBJ1-1, with no clear D. CDR1 is ENHRY and CDR2 is SYGVKD in the germline V gene. CDR3 length: 16 amino acids. In nucleotides, the CDR3 is TGTGCCATCAGGGAGTCTGGTATTATAATGAACACTGAAGCTTTCTTT. It is translated as CAIRESGIIMNTEAFF.

There are many counts of this clonotype. The genes are TRBV2 and TRBJ2-7; 9 positions match TRBD2. The CDR3 runs to 17 residues. Trimming at V came to 6 bases and at J to 6 bases, leaving 18 bases not matched to a gene. Germline-derived CDR1 and CDR2 are SNHLY and FYNNEI. DNA of the CDR3: TGTGCCAGCAGGACCGATATAGCGGGAGCTTTGGTCGGCGAGCAGTACTTC. Translation: CASRTDIAGALVGEQYF.

This clonotype was detected ten times or more. The chain carries TRBV5-1 and TRBJ2-3; TRBD2 aligns across 15 bases. Germline V gives CDR1 SGHRS, CDR2 YFSETQ. Unmatched junction bases numbered 6, after V lost 4 bases and J lost 6 bases. CDR3 length: 16 amino acids. CDR3 amino acids: CASSTGLAGGADTQYF. The DNA of the CDR3 is TGCGCCAGCAGCACGGGACTAGCGGGAGGTGCTGATACGCAGTATTTT. Based on the CDR3 plus reference TRBV5-1 and TRBJ2-3, the full variable domain is KAGVTQTPRYLIKTRGQQVTLSCSPISGHRSVSWYQQTPGQGLQFLFEYFSETQRNKGNFPGRFSGRQFSNSRSEMNVSTLELGDSALYLCASSTGLAGGADTQYFGPGTRLTVL.

This clonotype was counted between two and nine times. CDR3 sequence (DNA): TGTGCCAGCAGCCGTAACAGGGACCAGCCCCAGCATTTT. Translated, it gives CASSRNRDQPQHF. The chain has TRBV13 and TRBJ1-5; tentative D call: TRBD1 (6 bases). Germline CDR1 and CDR2: PRHDT and FYEKMQ (reference sequence). V gave up 5 bases and J gave up 7 bases, with 12 bases separating them. CDR3 length equals 13 residues. Together with reference TRBV13 and TRBJ1-5, the CDR3 gives the full variable domain: AAGVIQSPRHLIKEKRETATLKCYPIPRHDTVYWYQQGPGQDPQFLISFYEKMQSDKGSIPDRFSAQQFSDYHSELNMSSLELGDSALYFCASSRNRDQPQHFGDGTRLSIL.

The V call is TRBV20-1, the J call TRBJ1-3; no reliable D call. V lost 0 bases to trimming and J lost 2 bases, with 8 bases between them. The CDR3 totals 14 residues. Germline loops: CDR1 DFQATT, CDR2 SNEGSKA (reference sequence). The CDR3 protein is CSARDLATGNTIYF. In DNA, the CDR3 is TGCAGTGCTAGAGATCTCGCTACTGGAAACACCATATATTTT.

The genes are TRBV2 and TRBJ1-1, with TRBD1 matching over 12 bases. Per germline, CDR1 SNHLY and CDR2 FYNNEI. The J segment lost 9 bases and the V segment lost 5 bases, leaving 4 bases of the junction unmatched. The length of the CDR3 is 13 residues. The CDR3 DNA reads as TGTGCCAGCAGTACGGGACAGGGGGCTAAAGCTTTCTTT. Protein product: CASSTGQGAKAFF.

The V call is TRBV6-1, the J call TRBJ2-1, with D tentatively TRBD1 or TRBD2 (5 bases each). Germline CDR1 and CDR2: MNHNS and SASEGT. V lost 3 bases and J lost 3, with 18 bases in between. The CDR3 has 17 amino acids. CDR3 protein: CASSDAIHRRHYNEQFF. The DNA of the CDR3 is TGTGCCAGCAGTGACGCGATACACAGGAGGCACTACAATGAGCAGTTCTTC.

The J gene is TRBJ1-4, the V gene TRBV7-9; a weak D match, TRBD1 (6 bases). Germline V gene lookup returns CDR1 SEHNR and CDR2 FQNEAQ (reference sequence). The CDR3 covers 14 residues. The ends were cut back, 2 bases at V and 5 bases at J, with 9 bases in the middle. The DNA for the CDR3 is TGTGCCAGCAGCTTAAGACAGGAGAATGAAAAACTGTTTTTT. Its translation is CASSLRQENEKLFF.

There are many counts of this clonotype. V gene TRBV3-1 combines with J gene TRBJ1-2; D is unclear. The CDR3 has 12 amino acids. Trimming cost V 5 bases and J 0 bases, with 4 bases left between them. CDR1 LGHDT and CDR2 YNNKEL come from the germline V gene (reference sequence). The DNA of the CDR3 is TGTGCCAGCAGCAGGGCTAACTATGGCTACACCTTC. Its protein is CASSRANYGYTF.

The chain joins TRBV10-3 to TRBJ2-7, with 7 bases fitting TRBD2. The CDR3 runs 17 residues. V lost 0 bases and J lost 6; bases outside the gene matches: 14. Per germline, CDR1 ENHRY and CDR2 SYGVKD. The CDR3 bases are TGTGCCATCAGTGAGTCCCTTGGGTCGGCGGGAGCATCCGAGCAGTACTTC. This encodes CAISESLGSAGASEQYF.

Only a few counts were recorded for this clonotype. The V gene is TRBV10-3, the J gene TRBJ1-1; TRBD1 matches at 7 bases. This CDR3 comprises 15 residues. Trimming cost V 3 bases and J 1 base; bases outside gene matches: 5. In germline, CDR1 is ENHRY, CDR2 SYGVKD. CDR3 loop: CAISEGGRSNTEAFF. CDR3 nucleotides: TGTGCCATCAGTGAAGGGGGCCGGTCGAACACTGAAGCTTTCTTT.

This chain links TRBV7-8 with TRBJ2-5; D assignment may be TRBD1 or TRBD2 (5 bases each). This CDR3 is 14 amino acids long. Germline assignment: CDR1 SGHVS and CDR2 FQNEAQ. Trimming shortened V by 7 bases and J by 4 bases, and 16 bases separated the two germline ends. CDR3 in DNA: TGTGCCAGCACCCTTAGGAGGACACGAGAGACCCAGTACTTC. Its translation is CASTLRRTRETQYF.

The chain recombines TRBV5-1 with TRBJ1-4; tentative D call: TRBD1 (6 bases). The germline CDR1 and CDR2 sequences are SGHRS and YFSETQ. This CDR3 has 15 amino acids. V was clipped by 3 bases and J by 2 bases, with 11 bases between them. In DNA, the CDR3 is TGCGCCAGCAGCTGGGAAAGGGGGACTAATGAAAAACTGTTTTTT. It is translated as CASSWERGTNEKLFF.

This clonotype has a count of ten or more. This rearrangement joins TRBV2 to TRBJ2-2, with TRBD2 identical over 12 bases. Germline CDR1 reads SNHLY; CDR2 reads FYNNEI. The CDR3 is 15 amino acids. Unmatched junction bases numbered 1, after V lost 4 bases and J lost 4 bases. CDR3 residues: CASSGTSGITGELFF. DNA of the CDR3: TGTGCCAGCAGTGGGACTAGCGGGATCACCGGGGAGCTGTTTTTT.

Only a few counts were recorded for this clonotype. This chain links TRBV4-1 with TRBJ2-1; the D gene is possibly TRBD1 (6 bases). Germline V gene sequence: CDR1 MGHRA, CDR2 YSYEKL. Trimming removed 3 bases at V and 8 bases at J, with 20 bases between. This CDR3 contains 16 residues. DNA of the CDR3: TGCGCCAGCAGCCATGCTCAGGGGACCCACCGCTATGAGCAGTTCTTC. Protein: CASSHAQGTHRYEQFF.

Ten or more counts support this clonotype. The J gene is TRBJ1-1, the V gene TRBV30, with D unresolved. CDR1 and CDR2 (germline): GTSNPN, SVGIG (reference sequence). V was shortened by 0 bases and J by 4 bases, with 9 bases between the two germline ends. CDR3 length: 13 amino acids. Written as DNA, the CDR3 is TGTGCCTGGAGTGTGCTCCACGGCACTGAAGCTTTCTTT. Protein: CAWSVLHGTEAFF.

This clonotype was counted at least ten times. The rearrangement uses TRBV24-1 and TRBJ2-5; D is unclear. Between the trimmed V and J ends, which lost 0 bases and 1 base, there was a span of 8 bases. CDR1 and CDR2 from the germline V gene are KGHDR and SFDVKD. The CDR3 is made up of 15 amino acids. In DNA, the CDR3 is TGTGCCACCAGTGATTTGGCAGGCGGCCAAGAGACCCAGTACTTC. Translation gives CATSDLAGGQETQYF.

This clonotype occurred many times. This sequence joins TRBV28 and TRBJ1-4, with D perhaps matching TRBD1 (5 bases). The CDR3 is made up of 14 amino acids. Germline CDR1 reads MDHEN; CDR2 reads SYDVKM. Trimming pared 7 bases from V and 6 bases from J, leaving 15 bases between. CDR3 residues: CASTTGGGYEKLFF. The DNA for the CDR3 is TGTGCCAGCACCACGGGGGGGGGATATGAAAAACTGTTTTTT.

This clonotype was counted only a few times. The V gene is TRBV12-3 or TRBV12-4, the J gene TRBJ2-2; 11 bases map to TRBD1. J gave up 3 bases and V 6 bases, and 3 bases lay outside the gene matches. The CDR3 is 15 residues long. The CDR3 DNA sequence: TGTGCCAGCAGGGGGACAGGGGGATACACCGGGGAGCTGTTTTTT. Translation: CASRGTGGYTGELFF.

This clonotype was recorded many times. The chain couples TRBV30 to TRBJ1-6; possibly TRBD1 for D (6 bases). The CDR3 totals 17 residues. Germline loops: CDR1 GTSNPN, CDR2 SVGIG (reference sequence). V lost 1 base and J 7 bases, leaving 20 bases between the germline ends. The DNA of the CDR3 is TGTGCCTGGAGTGGAGACGGCGGGGGCGCGGGAAATTCACCCCTCCACTTT. It translates to CAWSGDGGGAGNSPLHF.

The chain links TRBV20-1 to TRBJ2-7; the D gene is possibly TRBD2 (6 bases). The CDR3 has 14 residues. Germline assignment: CDR1 DFQATT and CDR2 SNEGSKA (reference sequence). With 2 bases removed from V and 5 bases from J, the gap between germline ends came to 16 bases. CDR3 amino acids: CSARPGDTGDEQYF. The CDR3 DNA follows: TGCAGTGCTAGACCCGGCGATACGGGGGACGAGCAGTACTTC.